This TCR beta chain was identified in a study of technical replicates of blood from several donors. Germline CDR1 and CDR2: LNHDA and SQIVND (reference sequence). Trimming left V 0 bases short and J 4 bases short, with 13 bases between. The CDR3 loop spans 16 amino acids. The method was immunoSEQ multiplex PCR; TCRdb's version includes in-frame clones alone and lacks a portion of them. The sample holds 99,000 or so clones, approximately 95% seen once. The receptor was isolated from a human donor in good health. The V and J genes are TRBV19 and TRBJ2-1; possibly TRBD2 for D (5 bases). The sample consisted of T cells isolated from PBMCs. DNA of the CDR3: TGTGCCAGTAGTATAGATGGGAGAGTAGAGTACAATGAGCAGTTCTTC. Amino acid sequence: CASSIDGRVEYNEQFF.